This TCR beta chain was identified in a study of blood T cell repertoires in COVID-19. Study overall: PBMCs, B-cell-depleted T cells, or T cells were the source of the cDNA or gDNA that made up the material.

Seattle's enrolled individuals joined amid active infection and were then monitored longitudinally. The authors' processing: Reference gene primer amplification in the assay estimated nucleated cell counts. Sequencing was performed with immunoSEQ multiplex PCR; in TCRdb, only in-frame clones are kept and a portion is missing. The V and J calls and the clone size are those of that table, but D and trimming were determined from the DNA. The sample has 45,000 to 55,000 clones, 65% to 85% seen once. Sample: peripheral blood. The receptor's source is a man older than 75 with COVID-19, enrolled during active disease.

The CDR3 protein is CASSSSQGDAVHGYTF. The CDR3 DNA sequence: TGTGCCAGCAGTTCGAGCCAGGGCGACGCAGTACATGGCTACACCTTC. The V gene is TRBV27, the J gene TRBJ1-2; D may be TRBD1 (5 bases). CDR1 is MNHEY, CDR2 SMNVEV, per germline (reference sequence). Trimming removed 4 bases from V and 6 bases from J, with 21 bases in between. The CDR3 spans 16 residues.